The present entry profiles one T cell receptor (beta chain) with its context. Antigen: not known. This entry comes from a study of cytomegalovirus exposure and HLA in healthy donors. General study findings and limits: In a later analysis, TCR beta V- and J-gene trimming showed a link to a missense DCLRE1C variant.

13 Jbeta primers and 60 Vbeta primers were used for the PCR. The protocol was immunoSEQ multiplex PCR, while the TCRdb copy is restricted to in-frame clones and leaves out a portion. The sample has about 140,000 clones; roughly three quarters are singletons. The CDR3 covers 12 residues. Germline CDR1 reads SNHLY; CDR2 reads FYNNEI. V gave up 5 bases and J gave up 8 bases, with 9 bases separating them. The sequencing input was PBMCs. This receptor was identified in a man between 18 and 29 years old in good health and CMV-seronegative. The chain recombines TRBV2 with TRBJ1-4; D not certain. The CDR3 coding sequence is TGTGCCAGCAGTCTGGCGGGGGAAAAACTGTTTTTT. Translation: CASSLAGEKLFF.